This T cell receptor (beta chain) was identified in a study of radiotherapy plus CTLA-4 blockade in lung cancer. Study outcomes and limitations: Tumor-origin TCR clones grew in blood after radiotherapy plus ipilimumab. Reports identified early blood T cell clone dynamics, with interferon-beta, as the best response predictor.

For this clone: Its antigen remains unidentified.

Produced via immunoSEQ multiplex PCR; TCRdb's table is partial and in-frame only. The repertoire has some 80,000 clones, around 76% of them found once; the top ten carry approximately 22%. The sequences come from peripheral blood, collected from a patient treated with radiotherapy plus ipilimumab. The source is a human donor with non-small cell lung cancer whose response to radiotherapy plus ipilimumab could not be evaluated. Some clones in this sample may be carry-over from other donors' samples.

The CDR3 region is CASSLFSGAGNTIYF. In DNA, the CDR3 is TGTGCCAGCAGCTTATTTTCAGGGGCCGGAAACACCATATATTTT. The V and J genes are TRBV7-2 and TRBJ1-3; TRBD1 might be the D (6 bases). Germline lookup yields CDR1 SGHTA and CDR2 FQGNSA. The CDR3 has 15 residues. Trimming removed 2 bases at V and 4 bases at J, with 12 bases between.